The rows below give T cell receptor beta chains drawn from one sample of a study of shared clonotypes between healthy human individuals. Method: immunoSEQ multiplex PCR; TCRdb's copy keeps in-frame clones and lacks some. The table records a few million clones, approximately 94% of them present only once. Sequenced input: naive CD4+ T cells sorted from blood. The receptors derive from a man aged 18 to 29 in good health. The CDR3 runs from the conserved cysteine through the conserved F or W. D genes are given only for firm matches. Clone size is not always given. Where it is, it says once, few, many or a class for expanded clones.

cdr3_nt: TGTGCCACCAGCACCTTGATCGGAGATCAGGATTTC
cdr3_aa: CATSTLIGDQDF
j_call: TRBJ2-7
clone_size: NA
v_call: TRBV15
d_call: NA

cdr3_nt: TGTGCCAGCAGTCCGGACAGCGTCGTCGGCTACACCTTC
cdr3_aa: CASSPDSVVGYTF
j_call: TRBJ1-2
clone_size: NA
v_call: TRBV6-5
d_call: NA

cdr3_nt: TGTGCCAGCTCGTCGACGAGCGGGGGAGATACGCAGTATTTT
cdr3_aa: CASSSTSGGDTQYF
j_call: TRBJ2-3
clone_size: few
v_call: TRBV18
d_call: TRBD2

cdr3_nt: TGTGCCAGTAAAGGGGCGGCCCTGGGCAATCAGCCCCAGCATTTT
cdr3_aa: CASKGAALGNQPQHF
j_call: TRBJ1-5
clone_size: NA
v_call: TRBV19
d_call: NA

cdr3_nt: TGTGCCAGCAGCCCGGATAACTATGGCTACACCTTC
cdr3_aa: CASSPDNYGYTF
j_call: TRBJ1-2
clone_size: NA
v_call: TRBV5-4
d_call: NA

cdr3_nt: TGTGCCAGCAGTCAGGACAGTAACTATGGCTACACCTTC
cdr3_aa: CASSQDSNYGYTF
j_call: TRBJ1-2
clone_size: NA
v_call: TRBV28
d_call: NA

cdr3_nt: TGTGCCAGCAGCCTGGACAGCACCTACGAGCAGTACTTC
cdr3_aa: CASSLDSTYEQYF
j_call: TRBJ2-7
clone_size: NA
v_call: TRBV11-2
d_call: NA

cdr3_nt: TGCGCCAGCAGCCGGACAGGGAGAGGTGGTGGCGGGGAGCTGTTTTTT
cdr3_aa: CASSRTGRGGGGELFF
j_call: TRBJ2-2
clone_size: NA
v_call: TRBV5-1
d_call: TRBD1

cdr3_nt: TGTGCCAGCCTGACAGGGGGCTGGGGTGAGACCCAGTACTTC
cdr3_aa: CASLTGGWGETQYF
j_call: TRBJ2-5
clone_size: NA
v_call: TRBV28
d_call: TRBD1

cdr3_nt: TGTGCCAGCCTTCTCGTGTCGAGCACCGGGGAGCTGTTTTTT
cdr3_aa: CASLLVSSTGELFF
j_call: TRBJ2-2
clone_size: NA
v_call: TRBV6-1
d_call: NA

cdr3_nt: TGTGCCAGCTCACCACAACAGGGGAAGTACGAGCAGTACTTC
cdr3_aa: CASSPQQGKYEQYF
j_call: TRBJ2-7
clone_size: NA
v_call: TRBV18
d_call: TRBD1

cdr3_nt: TGTGCCAGTACCCCGGGACAGGGGGAAACAGATACGCAGTATTTT
cdr3_aa: CASTPGQGETDTQYF
j_call: TRBJ2-3
clone_size: NA
v_call: TRBV19
d_call: TRBD1

cdr3_nt: TGTGCCAGCATCCGAGAGTGGTCCGGGACCCAGTACTTC
cdr3_aa: CASIREWSGTQYF
j_call: TRBJ2-5
clone_size: NA
v_call: TRBV6-1
d_call: NA

cdr3_nt: TGTGCCAGCTCGCCCTTTGTCCCTAGCGAGGGGAACGAGCAGTACTTC
cdr3_aa: CASSPFVPSEGNEQYF
j_call: TRBJ2-7
clone_size: NA
v_call: TRBV18
d_call: NA

cdr3_nt: TGTGCCAGCAGCTTGAGTAGTTACAATGAGCAGTTCTTC
cdr3_aa: CASSLSSYNEQFF
j_call: TRBJ2-1
clone_size: NA
v_call: TRBV11-2
d_call: NA

cdr3_nt: TGTGCCAGCTCACCGGGGCGGTTCCAAGAGACCCAGTACTTC
cdr3_aa: CASSPGRFQETQYF
j_call: TRBJ2-5
clone_size: NA
v_call: TRBV18
d_call: NA

cdr3_nt: TGTGCCAGCAGCCGTGGACTAGCGGGCGATACGCAGTATTTT
cdr3_aa: CASSRGLAGDTQYF
j_call: TRBJ2-3
clone_size: NA
v_call: TRBV4-2
d_call: TRBD2

cdr3_nt: TGTGCCAGCAGCTTAGAACAGGACAGGGAGGGCTACACCTTC
cdr3_aa: CASSLEQDREGYTF
j_call: TRBJ1-2
clone_size: once
v_call: TRBV7-9
d_call: TRBD1

cdr3_nt: TGTGCCAGCAAAGGGGACAGGGGTGGTTACGAGCAGTACTTC
cdr3_aa: CASKGDRGGYEQYF
j_call: TRBJ2-7
clone_size: NA
v_call: TRBV6-1
d_call: TRBD1

cdr3_nt: TGTGCCAGCAGCTCGATGAGGGGGATATTGACAGGGATCAACAATGAGCAGTTCTTC
cdr3_aa: CASSSMRGILTGINNEQFF
j_call: TRBJ2-1
clone_size: NA
v_call: TRBV5-6
d_call: TRBD1

cdr3_nt: TGTGCCAGCTCACCAGCCCTACAAGAGACCCAGTACTTC
cdr3_aa: CASSPALQETQYF
j_call: TRBJ2-5
clone_size: NA
v_call: TRBV18
d_call: NA

cdr3_nt: TGCGCCAGCAGCTCTGGTTGGGTGGGGACTGAAGCTTTCTTT
cdr3_aa: CASSSGWVGTEAFF
j_call: TRBJ1-1
clone_size: NA
v_call: TRBV5-1
d_call: NA

cdr3_nt: TGTGCTAGTGGTTTAGGGACTAGCGGGAGTTACGAGCAGTACTTC
cdr3_aa: CASGLGTSGSYEQYF
j_call: TRBJ2-7
clone_size: once
v_call: TRBV12-5
d_call: TRBD2

cdr3_nt: TGTGCCAGTGGGCGGAGGGCGTATAGCAATCAGCCCCAGCATTTT
cdr3_aa: CASGRRAYSNQPQHF
j_call: TRBJ1-5
clone_size: NA
v_call: TRBV9
d_call: NA

cdr3_nt: TGTGCCAGCAGAAGGGGGCAGGGTAATGAAAAACTGTTTTTT
cdr3_aa: CASRRGQGNEKLFF
j_call: TRBJ1-4
clone_size: NA
v_call: TRBV27
d_call: TRBD1

cdr3_nt: TGTGCCAGCAGCTTGGTGGGGCAGGGAGGGAGCTATGGCTACACCTTC
cdr3_aa: CASSLVGQGGSYGYTF
j_call: TRBJ1-2
clone_size: NA
v_call: TRBV5-4
d_call: NA

cdr3_nt: TGTGCCAGCAGCCAGAGGGGAGCGTTCCTCTCAGATACGCAGTATTTT
cdr3_aa: CASSQRGAFLSDTQYF
j_call: TRBJ2-3
clone_size: NA
v_call: TRBV27
d_call: NA

cdr3_nt: TGTGCCAGCAGCTTAGTAATGGCAGCCTATGGCTACACCTTC
cdr3_aa: CASSLVMAAYGYTF
j_call: TRBJ1-2
clone_size: NA
v_call: TRBV7-2
d_call: NA

cdr3_nt: TGTGCCAGCAGCTTAGAAGTCGGGGGACAGGGGAGGAAGACCCAGTACTTC
cdr3_aa: CASSLEVGGQGRKTQYF
j_call: TRBJ2-5
clone_size: NA
v_call: TRBV7-2
d_call: TRBD1